The clone carrying this T cell receptor (beta chain) was recorded only once. Its antigen remains unknown. Treatment indicated: oral pan-JAK inhibitor, 5-10 mg twice daily. This specimen comes from a study of CD8+ T cells in alopecia areata. As for the study in general: The study gave tofacitinib for 6 to 18 months, then 6 months off drug. Severity was scored as percentage of affected scalp area in treated patients.

This CDR3 has 15 amino acids. Germline CDR1 is SQVTM and CDR2 is ANQGSEA. The V end was cut by 6 bases, the J end by 2 bases, with 19 bases between. Extracted from the samples, RNA was reverse transcribed into cDNA to serve as the sequencing template. Method: immunoSEQ multiplex PCR; TCRdb's copy keeps in-frame clones and lacks some. The sample lists more than 90,000 clones, about 54% occurring once. The study's findings and limits: Shared TCR sequences were less clear between patients than in mice, possibly partly from HLA diversity.

The sample in question was CD8+ T cells sorted from blood, obtained at week 4, from a patient treated with tofacitinib. This TCR derives from a human donor with alopecia areata. The V and J genes are TRBV29-1 and TRBJ1-2; no reliable D call. Here the CDR3 reads CSVLLQFSENYGYTF. CDR3 in DNA: TGCAGCGTCCTCCTACAGTTCAGTGAGAACTATGGCTACACCTTC.